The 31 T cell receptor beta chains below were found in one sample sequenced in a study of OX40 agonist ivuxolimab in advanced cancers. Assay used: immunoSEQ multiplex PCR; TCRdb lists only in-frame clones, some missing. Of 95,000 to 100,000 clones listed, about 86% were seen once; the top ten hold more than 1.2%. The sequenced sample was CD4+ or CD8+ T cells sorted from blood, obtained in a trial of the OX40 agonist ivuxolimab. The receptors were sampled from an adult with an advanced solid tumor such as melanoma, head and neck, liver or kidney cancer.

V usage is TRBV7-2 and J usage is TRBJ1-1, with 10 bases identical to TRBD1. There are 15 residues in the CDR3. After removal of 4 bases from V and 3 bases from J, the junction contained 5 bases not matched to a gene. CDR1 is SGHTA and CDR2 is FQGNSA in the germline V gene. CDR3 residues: CASSSDRGRDTEAFF. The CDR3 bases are TGTGCCAGCAGCTCGGACAGGGGGAGGGACACTGAAGCTTTCTTT.

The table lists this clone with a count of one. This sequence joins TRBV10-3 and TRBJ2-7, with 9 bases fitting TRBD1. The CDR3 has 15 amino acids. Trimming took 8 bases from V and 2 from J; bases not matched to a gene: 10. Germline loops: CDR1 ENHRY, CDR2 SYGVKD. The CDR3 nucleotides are TGTGCCATCGGGGACTCCGGGACAGGGACCTACGAGCAGTACTTC. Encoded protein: CAIGDSGTGTYEQYF.

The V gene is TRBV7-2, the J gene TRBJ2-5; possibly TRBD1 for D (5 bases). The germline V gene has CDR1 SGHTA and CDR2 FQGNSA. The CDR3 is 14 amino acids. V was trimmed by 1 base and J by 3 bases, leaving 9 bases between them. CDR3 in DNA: TGTGCCAGCAGCTTAGACTGGACAAAAGAGACCCAGTACTTC. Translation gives CASSLDWTKETQYF.

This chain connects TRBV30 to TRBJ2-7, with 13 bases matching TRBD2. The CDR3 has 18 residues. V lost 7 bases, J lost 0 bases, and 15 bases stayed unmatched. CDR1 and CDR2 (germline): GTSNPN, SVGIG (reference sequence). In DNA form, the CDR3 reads TGTGCCTCCACACGGGGGGGACTAGCGGGGAAAAGCTCCTACGAGCAGTACTTC. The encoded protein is CASTRGGLAGKSSYEQYF.

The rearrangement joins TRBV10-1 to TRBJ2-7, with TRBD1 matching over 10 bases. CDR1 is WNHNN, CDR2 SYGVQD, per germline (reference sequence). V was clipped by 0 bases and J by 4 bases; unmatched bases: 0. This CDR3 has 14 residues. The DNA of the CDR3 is TGCGCCAGCAGTGAGTCGGGACAGGGGTACGAGCAGTACTTC. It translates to CASSESGQGYEQYF.

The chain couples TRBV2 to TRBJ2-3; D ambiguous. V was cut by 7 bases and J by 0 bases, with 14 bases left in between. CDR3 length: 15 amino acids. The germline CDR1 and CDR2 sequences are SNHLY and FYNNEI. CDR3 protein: CASTAPSPSTDTQYF. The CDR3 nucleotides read TGTGCCAGCACGGCACCGAGCCCTAGCACAGATACGCAGTATTTT. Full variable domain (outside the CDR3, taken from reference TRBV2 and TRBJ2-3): EPEVTQTPSHQVTQMGQEVILRCVPISNHLYFYWYRQILGQKVEFLVSFYNNEISEKSEIFDDQFSVERPDGSNFTLKIRSTKLEDSAMYFCASTAPSPSTDTQYFGPGTRLTVL.

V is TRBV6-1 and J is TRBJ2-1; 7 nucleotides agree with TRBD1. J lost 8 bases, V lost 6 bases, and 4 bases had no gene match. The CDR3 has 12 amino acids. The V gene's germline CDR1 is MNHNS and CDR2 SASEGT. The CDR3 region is CASRTTGDEQFF. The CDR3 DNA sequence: TGTGCCAGCAGAACCACAGGGGATGAGCAGTTCTTC.

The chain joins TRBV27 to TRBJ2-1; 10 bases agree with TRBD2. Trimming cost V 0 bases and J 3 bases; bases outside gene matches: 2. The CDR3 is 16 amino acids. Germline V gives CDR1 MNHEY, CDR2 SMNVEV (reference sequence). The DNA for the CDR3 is TGTGCCAGCAGTTTATCAGGACTAGCGGTCTACAATGAGCAGTTCTTC. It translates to CASSLSGLAVYNEQFF.

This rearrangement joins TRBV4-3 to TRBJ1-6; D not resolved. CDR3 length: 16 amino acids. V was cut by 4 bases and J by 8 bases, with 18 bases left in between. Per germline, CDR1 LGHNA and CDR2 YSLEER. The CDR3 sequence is CASSPSGGEWDSPLHF. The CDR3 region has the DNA TGCGCCAGCAGCCCTAGTGGTGGCGAGTGGGATTCACCCCTCCACTTT.

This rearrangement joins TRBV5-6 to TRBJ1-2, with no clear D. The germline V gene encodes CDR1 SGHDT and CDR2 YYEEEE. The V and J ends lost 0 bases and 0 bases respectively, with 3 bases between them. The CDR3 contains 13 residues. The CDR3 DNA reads TGTGCCAGCAGCTTGGGTTCTAACTATGGCTACACCTTC. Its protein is CASSLGSNYGYTF.

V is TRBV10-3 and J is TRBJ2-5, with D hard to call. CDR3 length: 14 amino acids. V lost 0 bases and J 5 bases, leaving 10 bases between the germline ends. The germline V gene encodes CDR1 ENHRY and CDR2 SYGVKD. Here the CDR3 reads CAISESARLETQYF. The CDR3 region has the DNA TGTGCCATCAGTGAGTCGGCCCGTCTGGAGACCCAGTACTTC.

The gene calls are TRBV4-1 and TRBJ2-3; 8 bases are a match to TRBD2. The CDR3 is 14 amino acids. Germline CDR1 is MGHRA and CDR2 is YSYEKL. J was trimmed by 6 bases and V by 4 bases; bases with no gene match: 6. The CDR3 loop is CASSLREGGDTQYF. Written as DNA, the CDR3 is TGCGCCAGCAGCCTACGGGAGGGCGGGGATACGCAGTATTTT.

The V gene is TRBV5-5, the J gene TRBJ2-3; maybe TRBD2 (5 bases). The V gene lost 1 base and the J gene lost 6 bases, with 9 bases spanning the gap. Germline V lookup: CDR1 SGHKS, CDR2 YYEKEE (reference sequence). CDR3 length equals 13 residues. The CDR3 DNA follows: TGTGCCAGCAGCTTGTGGAGGCAGGATACGCAGTATTTT. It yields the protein CASSLWRQDTQYF.

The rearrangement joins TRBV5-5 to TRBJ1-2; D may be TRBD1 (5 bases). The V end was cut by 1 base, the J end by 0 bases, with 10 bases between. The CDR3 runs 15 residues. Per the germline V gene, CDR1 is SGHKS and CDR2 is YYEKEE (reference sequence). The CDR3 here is CASSLTGPANYGYTF. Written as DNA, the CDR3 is TGTGCCAGCAGCTTGACAGGCCCAGCTAACTATGGCTACACCTTC. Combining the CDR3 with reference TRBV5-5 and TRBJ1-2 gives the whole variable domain DAGVTQSPTHLIKTRGQQVTLRCSPISGHKSVSWYQQVLGQGPQFIFQYYEKEERGRGNFPDRFSARQFPNYSSELNVNALLLGDSALYLCASSLTGPANYGYTFGSGTRLTVV.

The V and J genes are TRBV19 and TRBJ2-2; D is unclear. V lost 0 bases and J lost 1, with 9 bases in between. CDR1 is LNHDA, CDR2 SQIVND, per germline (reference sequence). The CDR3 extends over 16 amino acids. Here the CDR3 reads CASSIDLRLNTGELFF. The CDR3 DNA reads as TGTGCCAGTAGTATAGATTTAAGGCTGAACACCGGGGAGCTGTTTTTT.

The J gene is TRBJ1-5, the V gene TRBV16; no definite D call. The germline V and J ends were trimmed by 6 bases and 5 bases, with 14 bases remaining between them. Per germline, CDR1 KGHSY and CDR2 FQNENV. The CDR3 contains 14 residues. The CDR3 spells CASSSGRADQPQHF. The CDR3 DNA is TGTGCCAGCAGTAGCGGTAGGGCTGATCAGCCCCAGCATTTT.

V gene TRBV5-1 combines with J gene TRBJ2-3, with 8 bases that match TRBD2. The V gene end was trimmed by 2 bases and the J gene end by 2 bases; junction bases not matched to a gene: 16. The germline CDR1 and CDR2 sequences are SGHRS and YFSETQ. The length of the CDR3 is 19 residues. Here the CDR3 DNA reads TGCGCCAGCAGCTTACCGCGGGTTAATGAGCGGGGGACCACAGATACGCAGTATTTT. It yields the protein CASSLPRVNERGTTDTQYF.

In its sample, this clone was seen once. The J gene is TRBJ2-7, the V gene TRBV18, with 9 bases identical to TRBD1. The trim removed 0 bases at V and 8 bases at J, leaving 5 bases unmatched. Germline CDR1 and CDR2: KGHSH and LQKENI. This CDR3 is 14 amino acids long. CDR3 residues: CASSPPPGQGQQYF. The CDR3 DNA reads TGTGCCAGCTCACCACCCCCGGGACAGGGACAGCAGTACTTC.

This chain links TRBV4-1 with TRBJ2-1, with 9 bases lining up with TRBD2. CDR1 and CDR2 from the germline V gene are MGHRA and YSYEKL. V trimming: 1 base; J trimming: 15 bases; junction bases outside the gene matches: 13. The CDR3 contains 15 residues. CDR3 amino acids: CASSQAGASGVRRFF. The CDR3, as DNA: TGCGCCAGCAGCCAAGCCGGGGCTAGCGGGGTCCGTCGGTTCTTC.

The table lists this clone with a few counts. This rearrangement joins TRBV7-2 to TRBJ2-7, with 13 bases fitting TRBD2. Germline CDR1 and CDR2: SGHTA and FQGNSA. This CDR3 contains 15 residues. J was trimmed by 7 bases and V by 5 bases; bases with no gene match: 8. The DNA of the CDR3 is TGTGCCAGCAGCCCCCGGACTAGCGGGAGAGATGAGCAGTACTTC. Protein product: CASSPRTSGRDEQYF.

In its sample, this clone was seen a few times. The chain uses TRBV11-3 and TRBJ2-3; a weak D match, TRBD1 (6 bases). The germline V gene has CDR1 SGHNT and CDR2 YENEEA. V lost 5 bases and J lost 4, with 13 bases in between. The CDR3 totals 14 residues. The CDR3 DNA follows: TGTGCCAGCAGCGATCAGGGGAGAGCAGATACGCAGTATTTT. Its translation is CASSDQGRADTQYF.

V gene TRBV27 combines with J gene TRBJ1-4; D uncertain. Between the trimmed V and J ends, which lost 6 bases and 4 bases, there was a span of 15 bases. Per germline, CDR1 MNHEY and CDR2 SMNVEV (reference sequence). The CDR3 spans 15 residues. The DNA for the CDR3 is TGTGCCAGCAGATCCCACGGAGTGCTTAATGAAAAACTGTTTTTT. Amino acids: CASRSHGVLNEKLFF.

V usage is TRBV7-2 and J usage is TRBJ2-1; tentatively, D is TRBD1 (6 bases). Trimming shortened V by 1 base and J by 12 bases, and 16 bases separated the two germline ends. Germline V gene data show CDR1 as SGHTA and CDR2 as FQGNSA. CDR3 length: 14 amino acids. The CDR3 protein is CASSLVGGLNAQFF. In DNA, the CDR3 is TGTGCCAGCAGCTTAGTAGGGGGTCTGAACGCGCAGTTCTTC.

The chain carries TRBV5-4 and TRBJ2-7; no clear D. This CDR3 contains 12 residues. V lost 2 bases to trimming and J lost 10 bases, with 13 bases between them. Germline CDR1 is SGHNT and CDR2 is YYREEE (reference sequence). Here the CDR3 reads CASSFELSSQYF. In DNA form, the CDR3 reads TGTGCCAGCAGCTTTGAGCTCTCTTCACAGTACTTC.

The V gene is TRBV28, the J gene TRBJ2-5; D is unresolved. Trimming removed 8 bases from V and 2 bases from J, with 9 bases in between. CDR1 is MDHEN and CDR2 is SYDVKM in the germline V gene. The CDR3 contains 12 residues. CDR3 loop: CASRPRQETQYF. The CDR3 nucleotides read TGTGCCAGCCGACCGAGGCAAGAGACCCAGTACTTC.

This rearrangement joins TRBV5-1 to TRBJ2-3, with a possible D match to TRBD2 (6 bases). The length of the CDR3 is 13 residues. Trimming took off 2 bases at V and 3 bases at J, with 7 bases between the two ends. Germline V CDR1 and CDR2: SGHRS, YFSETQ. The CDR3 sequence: CASSLRETDTQYF. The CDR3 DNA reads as TGCGCCAGCAGCTTACGGGAGACAGATACGCAGTATTTT. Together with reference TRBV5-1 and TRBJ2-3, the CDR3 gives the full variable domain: KAGVTQTPRYLIKTRGQQVTLSCSPISGHRSVSWYQQTPGQGLQFLFEYFSETQRNKGNFPGRFSGRQFSNSRSEMNVSTLELGDSALYLCASSLRETDTQYFGPGTRLTVL.

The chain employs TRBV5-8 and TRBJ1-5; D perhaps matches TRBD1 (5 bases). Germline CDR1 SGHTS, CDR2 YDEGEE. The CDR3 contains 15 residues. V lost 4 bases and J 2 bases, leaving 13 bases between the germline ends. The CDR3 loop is CASSRARGGNQPQHF. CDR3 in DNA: TGTGCCAGCAGCAGGGCAAGGGGTGGCAATCAGCCCCAGCATTTT.

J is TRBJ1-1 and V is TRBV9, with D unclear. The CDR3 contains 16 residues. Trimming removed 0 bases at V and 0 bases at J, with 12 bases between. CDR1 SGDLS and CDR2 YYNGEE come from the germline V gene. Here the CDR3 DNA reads TGTGCCAGCAGCGTAGGTATAGGGCAGGTGAACACTGAAGCTTTCTTT. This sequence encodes CASSVGIGQVNTEAFF.

Here the CDR3 DNA reads TGTGCCATCAGTGAGTCGACATTTGAGACCCAGTACTTC. This gives the protein CAISESTFETQYF. The rearrangement joins TRBV10-3 to TRBJ2-5; D uncertain. V lost 0 bases and J lost 5, with 7 bases in between. Germline CDR1 reads ENHRY; CDR2 reads SYGVKD. The CDR3 is made up of 13 amino acids.

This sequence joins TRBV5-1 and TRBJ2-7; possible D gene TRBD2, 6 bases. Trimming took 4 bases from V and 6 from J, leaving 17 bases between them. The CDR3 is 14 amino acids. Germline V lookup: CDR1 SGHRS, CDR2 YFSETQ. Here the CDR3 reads CASSAGEVGSEQYF. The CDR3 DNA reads TGCGCCAGCAGCGCCGGGGAGGTTGGCTCCGAGCAGTACTTC. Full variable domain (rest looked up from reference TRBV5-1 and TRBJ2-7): KAGVTQTPRYLIKTRGQQVTLSCSPISGHRSVSWYQQTPGQGLQFLFEYFSETQRNKGNFPGRFSGRQFSNSRSEMNVSTLELGDSALYLCASSAGEVGSEQYFGPGTRLTVT.

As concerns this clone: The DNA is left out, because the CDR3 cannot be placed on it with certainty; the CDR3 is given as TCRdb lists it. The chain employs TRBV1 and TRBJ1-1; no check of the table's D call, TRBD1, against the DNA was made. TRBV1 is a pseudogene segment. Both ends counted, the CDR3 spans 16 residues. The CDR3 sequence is CTSSQDYWGRGTEAFF.